Below are 31 T cell receptor beta chains sequenced from a single sample in a study of shared clonotypes between healthy human individuals. Sequencing used immunoSEQ multiplex PCR; TCRdb keeps in-frame clones, though not all of them. Among approximately 500,000 clones listed, 95% to 97% were seen once. Source material: naive CD4+ T cells sorted from blood. As to subset: CD45RA+ positively selected. The receptors derive from a woman in her twenties or thirties in good health.

The CDR3 region has the DNA TGTGCCAGCAGCTTAGTAATAGGGCGACTGGACGTATCCTACGAGCAGTACTTC. This encodes CASSLVIGRLDVSYEQYF. This chain uses TRBV11-3 with TRBJ2-7; D ambiguous. V was clipped by 1 base and J by 1 base, with 20 bases between them. CDR1 SGHNT and CDR2 YENEEA come from the germline V gene. The CDR3 has 18 amino acids.

V and J are TRBV19 and TRBJ1-4, with no clear D. The CDR3 consists of 14 residues. The V and J ends lost 10 bases and 4 bases respectively, with 16 bases between them. Germline CDR1 LNHDA, CDR2 SQIVND (reference sequence). Written as DNA, the CDR3 is TGTGCCACCTCCCCGGCTCCCGGTAATGAAAAACTGTTTTTT. This sequence encodes CATSPAPGNEKLFF.

The gene calls are TRBV4-1 and TRBJ2-7, with no clear D. CDR1 is MGHRA and CDR2 is YSYEKL in the germline V gene. V lost 1 base and J 2 bases, leaving 12 bases between the germline ends. The CDR3 runs to 15 residues. DNA for the CDR3: TGCGCCAGCAGCCAAGTCGGTATAGTAACCTACGAGCAGTACTTC. This codes for CASSQVGIVTYEQYF.

V is TRBV5-4 and J is TRBJ2-7; D might be TRBD1 or TRBD2, each matching 5 bases. Germline V gene sequence: CDR1 SGHNT, CDR2 YYREEE (reference sequence). This CDR3 spans 13 amino acids. V was cut by 4 bases and J by 3 bases, with 11 bases left in between. This chain's CDR3 is CASSTRGVYEQYF. The CDR3 bases are TGTGCCAGCAGCACACGAGGGGTCTACGAGCAGTACTTC.

The gene calls are TRBV28 and TRBJ2-2; 9 positions agree with TRBD2. CDR1 is MDHEN and CDR2 is SYDVKM in the germline V gene. The V gene end was trimmed by 6 bases and the J gene end by 3 bases; junction bases not matched to a gene: 8. This CDR3 region has 16 residues. This CDR3 is CASRPRTSEYTGELFF. CDR3 bases: TGTGCCAGCAGGCCCCGGACTAGCGAGTACACCGGGGAGCTGTTTTTT.

This clone was observed a handful of times. The chain combines TRBV28 with TRBJ1-1, with 7 bases that match TRBD1. The CDR3 contains 12 residues. Germline values: CDR1 MDHEN, CDR2 SYDVKM. The J segment lost 7 bases and the V segment lost 6 bases, leaving 5 bases of the junction unmatched. The CDR3 DNA reads as TGTGCCAGCAGCCTACAGGGGCTTGAAGCTTTCTTT. It translates to CASSLQGLEAFF.

This chain joins TRBV19 and TRBJ2-1; D is perhaps TRBD2 (5 bases). From germline, CDR1 is LNHDA and CDR2 SQIVND (reference sequence). This CDR3 is built from 14 residues. V was cut by 7 bases and J by 5 bases, with 15 bases left in between. The CDR3 nucleotides are TGTGCCAGTACCCCTGAATGGCGGGACAATGAGCAGTTCTTC. It yields the protein CASTPEWRDNEQFF.

This sequence joins TRBV27 and TRBJ2-1; D is undetermined. Trimming took 3 bases from V and 9 from J, leaving 15 bases between them. Looked up from germline, CDR1 is MNHEY and CDR2 is SMNVEV (reference sequence). This CDR3 region has 14 residues. The CDR3 reads CASSFGATDGEQFF. DNA of the CDR3: TGTGCCAGCAGTTTCGGAGCCACCGACGGTGAGCAGTTCTTC.

This chain links TRBV10-3 with TRBJ2-1; D possibly corresponds to TRBD2 (7 bases). V was trimmed by 6 bases and J by 1 base, leaving 16 bases between them. Germline V gene sequence: CDR1 ENHRY, CDR2 SYGVKD. The CDR3 runs to 16 residues. The CDR3 DNA is TGTGCCATCAGACCGAGAGGGGGGGCATCCTACAATGAGCAGTTCTTC. It encodes CAIRPRGGASYNEQFF.

This clone occurred once. The genes are TRBV18 and TRBJ1-6; D perhaps matches TRBD1 (5 bases). Per the germline V gene, CDR1 is KGHSH and CDR2 is LQKENI. The CDR3 spans 14 residues. V dropped 3 bases and J dropped 6 bases, with 9 bases sitting between them. CDR3 in amino acids: CASSPGGGNSPLHF. The CDR3 DNA follows: TGTGCCAGCTCACCCGGGGGAGGTAATTCACCCCTCCACTTT.

The genes are TRBV6-1 and TRBJ2-7; 13 nucleotides agree with TRBD2. CDR3 length: 15 residues. Germline CDR1 and CDR2: MNHNS and SASEGT. Unmatched junction bases numbered 9, after V lost 6 bases and J lost 7 bases. This CDR3 reads CASSPPGLAGREQYF. CDR3 sequence (DNA): TGTGCCAGCAGCCCCCCGGGACTAGCGGGGAGGGAGCAGTACTTC.

The V gene is TRBV12-2, the J gene TRBJ1-2; the table's D call, TRBD1, has no DNA check behind it. TRBV12-2 is reported as a pseudogene. The CDR3 sequence is 14 residues long. The CDR3 DNA is TGTGCAAGTCGGGATACAGGGGCGAGCGCCGGCTACACCTTC. It translates to CASRDTGASAGYTF.

The gene calls are TRBV9 and TRBJ1-1; D ambiguous. The germline CDR1 and CDR2 sequences are SGDLS and YYNGEE. This CDR3 has 13 amino acids. The ends were cut back, 3 bases at V and 4 bases at J, with 10 bases in the middle. CDR3 in DNA: TGTGCCAGCAGCGGACCGGGGTCCACTGAAGCTTTCTTT. Translation: CASSGPGSTEAFF. The complete variable domain, with remaining parts taken from reference TRBV9 and TRBJ1-1, reads DSGVTQTPKHLITATGQRVTLRCSPRSGDLSVYWYQQSLDQGLQFLIQYYNGEERAKGNILERFSAQQFPDLHSELNLSSLELGDSALYFCASSGPGSTEAFFGQGTRLTVV.

The CDR3 sequence: CASSFRAGSSSYEQYF. Written as DNA, the CDR3 is TGTGCCAGCAGCTTCCGAGCGGGGAGTAGCTCCTACGAGCAGTACTTC. The genes are TRBV7-8 and TRBJ2-7; 7 bases agree with TRBD2. With 3 bases clipped from V and 0 bases from J, the junction kept 8 bases outside the gene matches. The germline gives CDR1 SGHVS, CDR2 FQNEAQ. The CDR3 totals 16 residues.

The rearrangement joins TRBV7-9 to TRBJ1-5, with TRBD1 identical over 7 bases. The CDR3 totals 17 residues. V lost 4 bases to trimming and J lost 2 bases; unmatched junction nucleotides: 11. Germline loops: CDR1 SEHNR, CDR2 FQNEAQ (reference sequence). Here the CDR3 reads CASSSGAGRGRNQPQHF. The CDR3 DNA reads TGTGCCAGCAGCTCTGGAGCGGGTAGGGGGCGCAATCAGCCCCAGCATTTT.

A single count supports this clone. At one end, the junction sequence differs from germline, possibly due to a read error. This chain joins TRBV6-5 and TRBJ2-4; D is unresolved. The CDR3 is 11 amino acids. Germline CDR1 reads MNHEY; CDR2 reads SVGAGI. The DNA of the CDR3 is TGTGCCAGCAGTCCCGGACGGGCCCAAGGGTTC. Amino acid sequence: CASSPGRAQGF.

V usage is TRBV4-2 and J usage is TRBJ2-3; perhaps D is TRBD1 or TRBD2 (5 bases each). Per the germline V gene, CDR1 is LGHNA and CDR2 is YNFKEQ. V was shortened by 3 bases and J by 2 bases, with 18 bases between the two germline ends. The CDR3 contains 17 residues. The CDR3 here is CASSHSKGRSPTDTQYF. In nucleotides, the CDR3 is TGTGCCAGCAGCCATTCGAAGGGGAGATCCCCCACAGATACGCAGTATTTT.

The CDR3: CASSQQPLRGRVTMNTEAFF. CDR3 DNA: TGTGCCAGCAGCCAACAACCTCTCAGGGGGCGGGTCACCATGAACACTGAAGCTTTCTTT. This chain connects TRBV28 to TRBJ1-1; 8 nucleotides agree with TRBD1. Per germline, CDR1 MDHEN and CDR2 SYDVKM. There are 20 residues in the CDR3. Losses at the gene ends were 6 bases for V and 0 bases for J; bases not matched to a gene: 21.

The chain carries TRBV7-8 and TRBJ1-2, with D maybe TRBD1 (6 bases). This CDR3 spans 15 amino acids. Between the trimmed V and J ends, which lost 5 bases and 4 bases, there was a span of 17 bases. The V gene's germline CDR1 is SGHVS and CDR2 FQNEAQ. In DNA form, the CDR3 reads TGTGCCAGCAGCGTAAGAGGGGGGGAGAGCTATGGCTACACCTTC. Translated, it gives CASSVRGGESYGYTF.

This rearrangement joins TRBV5-1 to TRBJ2-3; 9 bases are a match to TRBD2. Germline assignment: CDR1 SGHRS and CDR2 YFSETQ. This CDR3 is built from 15 residues. The ends lost 6 bases at V and 0 bases at J; junction bases unmatched: 5. CDR3 sequence reads: CASTPTSGSTDTQYF. Written as DNA, the CDR3 is TGCGCCAGCACCCCCACTAGCGGGAGCACAGATACGCAGTATTTT.

The chain is built from TRBV5-4 and TRBJ1-2, with TRBD1 matching 7 bases. The CDR3 contains 16 residues. V dropped 0 bases and J dropped 2; count of bases not matched to a gene: 7. Germline V gives CDR1 SGHNT, CDR2 YYREEE (reference sequence). The CDR3 DNA reads TGTGCCAGCAGCTTGGACGCCGGGACAGCAAACTATGGCTACACCTTC. It yields the protein CASSLDAGTANYGYTF.

The J gene is TRBJ2-7, the V gene TRBV19; D is tentatively TRBD1 or TRBD2 (5 bases each). CDR3 length: 12 residues. Trimming took off 4 bases at V and 6 bases at J, with 10 bases between the two ends. Per the germline V gene, CDR1 is LNHDA and CDR2 is SQIVND (reference sequence). The CDR3 sequence: CASSRGIGEQYF. The CDR3 DNA is TGTGCCAGTAGTAGGGGGATCGGCGAGCAGTACTTC.

This chain connects TRBV5-1 to TRBJ2-3; no reliable D call. Between the trimmed V and J ends, which lost 2 bases and 2 bases, there was a span of 12 bases. CDR1 SGHRS and CDR2 YFSETQ come from the germline V gene. CDR3 length: 15 amino acids. The CDR3 sequence: CASSFPVPDTDTQYF. As DNA, the CDR3 is TGCGCCAGCAGCTTTCCGGTCCCGGACACAGATACGCAGTATTTT.

This clone was recorded only once. The chain couples TRBV5-1 to TRBJ2-7; TRBD1 matches at 7 bases. Germline CDR1 is SGHRS and CDR2 is YFSETQ. This CDR3 spans 15 amino acids. Trimming at V came to 8 bases and at J to 3 bases, leaving 14 bases not matched to a gene. CDR3: CASHTGVAQIYEQYF. The CDR3 DNA sequence: TGCGCCAGTCACACAGGGGTTGCTCAAATCTACGAGCAGTACTTC.

The chain is built from TRBV2 and TRBJ1-2, with TRBD1 matching 9 bases. CDR1 is SNHLY, CDR2 FYNNEI, per germline. The CDR3 consists of 18 residues. J gave up 4 bases and V 5 bases, and 17 bases lay outside the gene matches. The CDR3 coding sequence is TGTGCCAGCAGTCCCTGGGCCCCTAAACAGGGGGCAGGCTATGGCTACACCTTC. This gives the protein CASSPWAPKQGAGYGYTF.

The CDR3 nucleotides read TGTGCCAGCAGTGTGACAGGGGCGTTATCTAACTATGGCTACACCTTC. It specifies CASSVTGALSNYGYTF. This chain connects TRBV6-1 to TRBJ1-2, with 8 bases fitting TRBD1. Trimming took 4 bases from V and 0 from J; bases not matched to a gene: 7. Germline V gene data show CDR1 as MNHNS and CDR2 as SASEGT. The CDR3 is 16 residues long.

The chain carries TRBV27 and TRBJ1-2, with TRBD1 matching 10 bases. This CDR3 is 13 amino acids long. CDR1 MNHEY and CDR2 SMNVEV come from the germline V gene (reference sequence). V dropped 2 bases and J dropped 13; count of bases not matched to a gene: 7. Written as DNA, the CDR3 is TGTGCCAGCAGTTTAGTTAGGACAGGGGGATTCACCTTC. The encoded protein is CASSLVRTGGFTF.

The chain recombines TRBV2 with TRBJ2-3; 10 bases line up with TRBD1. The CDR3 is 14 residues long. V gave up 10 bases and J gave up 1 base; unmatched junction bases: 5. Germline lookup yields CDR1 SNHLY and CDR2 FYNNEI. For the CDR3, the DNA is TGTGCCATTCGACAGGGGGCTGGCACAGATACGCAGTATTTT. Translated, it gives CAIRQGAGTDTQYF. The entire variable domain, with the rest obtained from reference TRBV2 and TRBJ2-3, is as follows: EPEVTQTPSHQVTQMGQEVILRCVPISNHLYFYWYRQILGQKVEFLVSFYNNEISEKSEIFDDQFSVERPDGSNFTLKIRSTKLEDSAMYFCAIRQGAGTDTQYFGPGTRLTVL.

This chain uses TRBV11-1 with TRBJ2-5; perhaps TRBD2 as D (5 bases). The CDR3 is 16 amino acids. Trimming stripped 1 base from V and 1 base from J, with 13 bases between. Germline V gene lookup returns CDR1 SGHAT and CDR2 FQDESV (reference sequence). The DNA for the CDR3 is TGTGCCAGCAGCTTAGGGGGTTCTAGCAGCCAAGAGACCCAGTACTTC. It codes for CASSLGGSSSQETQYF. Based on the CDR3 plus reference TRBV11-1 and TRBJ2-5, the full variable domain is EAEVAQSPRYKITEKSQAVAFWCDPISGHATLYWYRQILGQGPELLVQFQDESVVDDSQLPKDRFSAERLKGVDSTLKIQPAELGDSAMYLCASSLGGSSSQETQYFGPGTRLLVL.

The chain recombines TRBV5-8 with TRBJ2-2; D remains unclear. CDR1 is SGHTS and CDR2 is YDEGEE in the germline V gene. This CDR3 has 13 amino acids. Trimming removed 3 bases at V and 4 bases at J, with 7 bases between. In nucleotides, the CDR3 is TGTGCCAGCAGCTGGGGTACCACCGGGGAGCTGTTTTTT. It specifies CASSWGTTGELFF.

This clone has just one count. V usage is TRBV28 and J usage is TRBJ2-5; D gene uncertain. Trimming pared 4 bases from V and 2 bases from J, leaving 2 bases between. Germline V gene data show CDR1 as MDHEN and CDR2 as SYDVKM. This CDR3 is built from 11 residues. In DNA form, the CDR3 reads TGTGCCAGCAGTTATCAAGAGACCCAGTACTTC. Amino acid sequence: CASSYQETQYF.